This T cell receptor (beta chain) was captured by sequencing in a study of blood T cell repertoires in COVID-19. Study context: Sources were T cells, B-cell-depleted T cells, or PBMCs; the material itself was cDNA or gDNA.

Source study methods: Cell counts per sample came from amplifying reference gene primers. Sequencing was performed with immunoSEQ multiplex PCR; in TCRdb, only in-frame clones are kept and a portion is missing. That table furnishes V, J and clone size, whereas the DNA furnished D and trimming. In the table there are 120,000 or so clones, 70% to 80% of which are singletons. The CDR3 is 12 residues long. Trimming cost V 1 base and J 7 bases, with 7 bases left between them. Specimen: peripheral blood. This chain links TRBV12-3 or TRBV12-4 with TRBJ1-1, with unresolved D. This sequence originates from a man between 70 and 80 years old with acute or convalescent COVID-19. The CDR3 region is CASSLGAGEAFF. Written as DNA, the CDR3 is TGTGCCAGCAGTTTAGGGGCCGGTGAAGCTTTCTTT.